This entry describes one TCR beta chain. There are 15 residues in the CDR3. Trimming stripped 6 bases from V and 3 bases from J, with 18 bases between. The germline V gene has CDR1 MNHNS and CDR2 SASEGT. Use of 60 Vbeta and 13 Jbeta primers characterized the PCR. Sequenced by immunoSEQ multiplex PCR; TCRdb stores in-frame clones only, minus some. This sample contains 70,000 or so clones. The data derive from a study of cytomegalovirus exposure and HLA in healthy donors. The TCR comes from a female donor in good health and CMV-seropositive. The chain carries TRBV6-1 and TRBJ2-7, with D possibly being TRBD1 (6 bases). Specimen: PBMCs. The CDR3 protein is CASRTDRSILYEQYF. The CDR3 nucleotides read TGTGCCAGCAGGACGGACAGATCGATCCTCTACGAGCAGTACTTC.